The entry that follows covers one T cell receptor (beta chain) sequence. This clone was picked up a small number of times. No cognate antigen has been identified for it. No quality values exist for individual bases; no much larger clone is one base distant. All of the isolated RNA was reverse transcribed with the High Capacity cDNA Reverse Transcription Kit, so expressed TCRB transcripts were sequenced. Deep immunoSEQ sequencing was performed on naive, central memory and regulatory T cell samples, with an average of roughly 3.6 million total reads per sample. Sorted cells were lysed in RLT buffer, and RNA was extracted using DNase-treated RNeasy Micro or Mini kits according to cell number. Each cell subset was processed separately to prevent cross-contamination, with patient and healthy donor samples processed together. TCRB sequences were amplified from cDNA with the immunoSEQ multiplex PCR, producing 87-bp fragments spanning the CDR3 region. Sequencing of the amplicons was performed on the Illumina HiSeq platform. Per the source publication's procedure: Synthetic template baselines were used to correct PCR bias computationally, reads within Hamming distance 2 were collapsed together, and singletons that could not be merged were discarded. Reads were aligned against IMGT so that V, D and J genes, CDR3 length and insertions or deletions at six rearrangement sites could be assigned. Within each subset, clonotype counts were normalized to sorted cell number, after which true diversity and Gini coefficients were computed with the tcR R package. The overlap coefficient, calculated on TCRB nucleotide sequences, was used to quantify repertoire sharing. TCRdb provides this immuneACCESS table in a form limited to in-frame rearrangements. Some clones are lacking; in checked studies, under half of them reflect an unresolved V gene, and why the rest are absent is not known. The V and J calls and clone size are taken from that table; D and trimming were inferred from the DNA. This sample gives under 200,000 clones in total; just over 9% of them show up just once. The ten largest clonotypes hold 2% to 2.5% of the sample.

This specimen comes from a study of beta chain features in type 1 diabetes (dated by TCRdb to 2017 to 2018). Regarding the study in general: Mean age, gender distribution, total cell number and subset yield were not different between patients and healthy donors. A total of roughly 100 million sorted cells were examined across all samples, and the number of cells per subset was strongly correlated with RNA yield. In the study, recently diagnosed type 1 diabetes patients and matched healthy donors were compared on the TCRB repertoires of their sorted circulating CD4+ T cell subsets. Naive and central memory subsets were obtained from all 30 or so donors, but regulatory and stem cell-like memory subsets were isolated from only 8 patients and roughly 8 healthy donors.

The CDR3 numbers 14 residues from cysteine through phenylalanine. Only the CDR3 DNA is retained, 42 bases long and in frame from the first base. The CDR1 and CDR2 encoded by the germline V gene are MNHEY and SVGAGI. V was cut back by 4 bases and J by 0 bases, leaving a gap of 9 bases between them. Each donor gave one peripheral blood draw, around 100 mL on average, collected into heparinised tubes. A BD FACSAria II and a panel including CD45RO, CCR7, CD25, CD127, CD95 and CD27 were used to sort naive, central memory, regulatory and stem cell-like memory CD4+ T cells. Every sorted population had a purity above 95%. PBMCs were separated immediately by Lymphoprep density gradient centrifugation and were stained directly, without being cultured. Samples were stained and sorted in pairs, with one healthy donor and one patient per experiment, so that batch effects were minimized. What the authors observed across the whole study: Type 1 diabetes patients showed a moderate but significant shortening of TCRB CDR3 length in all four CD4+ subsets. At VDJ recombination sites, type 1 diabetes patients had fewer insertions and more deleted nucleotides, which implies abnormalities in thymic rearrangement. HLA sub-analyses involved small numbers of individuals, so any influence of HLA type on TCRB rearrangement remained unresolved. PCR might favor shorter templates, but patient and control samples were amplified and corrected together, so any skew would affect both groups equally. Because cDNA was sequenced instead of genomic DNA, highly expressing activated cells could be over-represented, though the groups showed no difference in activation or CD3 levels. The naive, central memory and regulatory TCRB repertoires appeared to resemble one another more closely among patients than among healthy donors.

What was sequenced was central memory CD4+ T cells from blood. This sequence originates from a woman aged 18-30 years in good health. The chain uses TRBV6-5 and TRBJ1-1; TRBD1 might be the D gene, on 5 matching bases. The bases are TGTGCCAGCAGTTCCTTACAGGTGAACACTGAAGCTTTCTTT. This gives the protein CASSSLQVNTEAFF.